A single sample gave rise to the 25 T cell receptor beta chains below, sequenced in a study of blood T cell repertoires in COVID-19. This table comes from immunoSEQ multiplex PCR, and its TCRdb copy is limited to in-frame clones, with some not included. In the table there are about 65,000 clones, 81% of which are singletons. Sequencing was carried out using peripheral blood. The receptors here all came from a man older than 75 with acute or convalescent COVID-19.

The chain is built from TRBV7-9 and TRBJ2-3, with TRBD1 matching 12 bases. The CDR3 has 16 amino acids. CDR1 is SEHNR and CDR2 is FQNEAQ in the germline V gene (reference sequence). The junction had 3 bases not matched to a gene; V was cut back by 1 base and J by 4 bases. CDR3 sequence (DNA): TGTGCCAGCAGCTTAGGGGGACAGGGGGCCCCAGATACGCAGTATTTT. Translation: CASSLGGQGAPDTQYF.

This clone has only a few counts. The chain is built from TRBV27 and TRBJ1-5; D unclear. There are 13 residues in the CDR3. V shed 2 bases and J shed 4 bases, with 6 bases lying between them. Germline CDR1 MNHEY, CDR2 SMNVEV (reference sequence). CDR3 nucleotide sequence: TGTGCCAGCAGTTTAAGACTGAATCAGCCCCAGCATTTT. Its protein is CASSLRLNQPQHF.

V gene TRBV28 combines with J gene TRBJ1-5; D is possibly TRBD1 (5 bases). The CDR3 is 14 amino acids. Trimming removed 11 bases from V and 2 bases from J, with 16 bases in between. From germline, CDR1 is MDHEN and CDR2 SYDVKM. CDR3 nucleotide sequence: TGTGCCTCTTACGGGGGTCCTGGCAATCAGCCCCAGCATTTT. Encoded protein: CASYGGPGNQPQHF.

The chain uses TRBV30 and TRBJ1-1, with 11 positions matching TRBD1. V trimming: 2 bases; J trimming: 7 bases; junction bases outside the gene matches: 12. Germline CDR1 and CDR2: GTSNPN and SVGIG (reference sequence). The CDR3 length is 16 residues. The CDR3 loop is CAWSPDRGRLRVEAFF. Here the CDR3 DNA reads TGTGCCTGGAGTCCGGACAGGGGGCGTCTGAGGGTTGAAGCTTTCTTT.

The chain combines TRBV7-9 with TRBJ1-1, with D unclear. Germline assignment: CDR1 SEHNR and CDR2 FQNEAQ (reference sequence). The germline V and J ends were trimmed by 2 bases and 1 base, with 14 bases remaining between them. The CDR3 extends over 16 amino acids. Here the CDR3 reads CASSLIRSGRNTEAFF. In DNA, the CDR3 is TGTGCCAGCAGCTTAATACGCTCGGGGAGGAACACTGAAGCTTTCTTT.

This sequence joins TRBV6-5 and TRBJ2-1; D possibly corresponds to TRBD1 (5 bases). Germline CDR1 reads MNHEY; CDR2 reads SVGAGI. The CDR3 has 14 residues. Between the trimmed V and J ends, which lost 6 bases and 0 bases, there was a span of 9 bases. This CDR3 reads CASRDMGSYNEQFF. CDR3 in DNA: TGTGCCAGCAGGGACATGGGCTCCTACAATGAGCAGTTCTTC.

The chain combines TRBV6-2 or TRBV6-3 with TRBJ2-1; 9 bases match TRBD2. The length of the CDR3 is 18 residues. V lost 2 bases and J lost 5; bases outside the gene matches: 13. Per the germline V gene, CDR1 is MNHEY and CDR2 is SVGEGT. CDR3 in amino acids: CASSYPFGSGGIDNEQFF. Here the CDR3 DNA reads TGTGCCAGCAGTTACCCTTTCGGTAGCGGGGGAATCGACAATGAGCAGTTCTTC.

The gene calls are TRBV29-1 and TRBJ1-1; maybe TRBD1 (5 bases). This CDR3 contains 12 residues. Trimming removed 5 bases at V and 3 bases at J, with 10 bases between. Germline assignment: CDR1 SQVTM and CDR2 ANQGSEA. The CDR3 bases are TGCAGCGTTCGCCGGGGGGACACTGAAGCTTTCTTT. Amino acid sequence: CSVRRGDTEAFF.

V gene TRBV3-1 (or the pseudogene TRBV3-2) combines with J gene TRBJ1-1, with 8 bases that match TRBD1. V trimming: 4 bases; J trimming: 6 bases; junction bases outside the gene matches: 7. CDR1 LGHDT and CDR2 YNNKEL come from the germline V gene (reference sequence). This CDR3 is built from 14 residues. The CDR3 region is CASSRGQGVAEAFF. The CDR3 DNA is TGTGCCAGCAGCCGCGGACAGGGTGTAGCTGAAGCTTTCTTT.

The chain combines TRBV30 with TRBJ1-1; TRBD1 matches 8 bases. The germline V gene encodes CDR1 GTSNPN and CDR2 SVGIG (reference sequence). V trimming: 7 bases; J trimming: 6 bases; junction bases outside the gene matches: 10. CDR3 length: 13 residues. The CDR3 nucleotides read TGTGCCTCCTCCAAGACAGGGGCGGCTGAAGCTTTCTTT. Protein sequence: CASSKTGAAEAFF.

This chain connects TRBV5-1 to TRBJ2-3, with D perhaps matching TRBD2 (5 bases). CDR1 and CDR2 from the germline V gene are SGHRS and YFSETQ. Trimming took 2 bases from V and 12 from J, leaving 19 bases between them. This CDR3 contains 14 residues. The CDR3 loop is CASSLTPGQTGQYF. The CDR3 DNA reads TGCGCCAGCAGCTTAACCCCGGGCCAAACGGGACAGTATTTT.

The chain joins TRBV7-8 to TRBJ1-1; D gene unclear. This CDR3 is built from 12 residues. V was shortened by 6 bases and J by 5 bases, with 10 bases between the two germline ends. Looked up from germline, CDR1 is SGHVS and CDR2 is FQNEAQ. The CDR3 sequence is CASSRSMTEAFF. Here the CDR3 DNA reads TGTGCCAGCAGTCGGAGTATGACTGAAGCTTTCTTT. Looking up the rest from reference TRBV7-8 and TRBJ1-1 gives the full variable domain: GAGVSQSPRYKVAKRGQDVALRCDPISGHVSLFWYQQALGQGPEFLTYFQNEAQLDKSGLPSDRFFAERPEGSVSTLKIQRTQQEDSAVYLCASSRSMTEAFFGQGTRLTVV.

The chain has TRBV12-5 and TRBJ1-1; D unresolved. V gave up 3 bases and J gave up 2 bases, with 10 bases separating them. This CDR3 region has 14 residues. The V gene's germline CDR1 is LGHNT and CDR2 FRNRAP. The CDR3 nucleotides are TGTGCTAGTGGTTTCCTCACGGTAAACACTGAAGCTTTCTTT. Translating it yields CASGFLTVNTEAFF.

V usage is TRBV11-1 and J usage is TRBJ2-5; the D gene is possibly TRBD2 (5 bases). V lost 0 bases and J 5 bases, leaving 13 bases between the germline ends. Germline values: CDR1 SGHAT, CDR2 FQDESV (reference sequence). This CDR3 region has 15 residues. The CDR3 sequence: CASSLAQGRPETQYF. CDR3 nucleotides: TGTGCCAGCAGCTTAGCGCAAGGGAGACCTGAGACCCAGTACTTC.

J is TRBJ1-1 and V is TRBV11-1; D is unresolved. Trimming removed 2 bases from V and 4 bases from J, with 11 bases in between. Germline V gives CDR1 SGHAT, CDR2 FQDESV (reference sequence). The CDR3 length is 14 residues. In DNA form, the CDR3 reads TGTGCCAGCAGCTTATTCCAGTCTCGCACTGAAGCTTTCTTT. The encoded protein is CASSLFQSRTEAFF.

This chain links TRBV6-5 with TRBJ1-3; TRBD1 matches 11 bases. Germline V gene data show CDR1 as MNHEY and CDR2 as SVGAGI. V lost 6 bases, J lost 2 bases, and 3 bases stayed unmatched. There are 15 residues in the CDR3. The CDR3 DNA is TGTGCCAGCAGCGGACAGGGGGCGCCTGGAAACACCATATATTTT. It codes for CASSGQGAPGNTIYF.

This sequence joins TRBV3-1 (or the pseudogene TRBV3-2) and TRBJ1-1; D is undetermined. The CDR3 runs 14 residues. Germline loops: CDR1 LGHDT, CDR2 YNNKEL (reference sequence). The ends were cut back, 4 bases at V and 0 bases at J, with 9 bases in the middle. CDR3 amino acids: CASSPIQVNTEAFF. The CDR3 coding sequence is TGTGCCAGCAGCCCCATCCAGGTGAACACTGAAGCTTTCTTT.

This chain's CDR3 is CSASGREGEKLFF. In nucleotides, the CDR3 is TGCAGTGCTAGTGGGCGAGAGGGTGAAAAACTGTTTTTT. The gene calls are TRBV20-1 and TRBJ1-4, with D hard to call. The length of the CDR3 is 13 residues. V was shortened by 3 bases and J by 7 bases, with 12 bases between the two germline ends. CDR1 is DFQATT, CDR2 SNEGSKA, per germline (reference sequence).

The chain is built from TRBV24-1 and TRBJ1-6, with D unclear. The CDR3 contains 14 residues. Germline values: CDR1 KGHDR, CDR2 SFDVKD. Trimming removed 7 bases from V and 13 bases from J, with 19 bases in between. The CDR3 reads CATRDWEGIGPLHF. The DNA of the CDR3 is TGTGCCACCAGGGACTGGGAAGGAATCGGGCCCCTCCACTTT.

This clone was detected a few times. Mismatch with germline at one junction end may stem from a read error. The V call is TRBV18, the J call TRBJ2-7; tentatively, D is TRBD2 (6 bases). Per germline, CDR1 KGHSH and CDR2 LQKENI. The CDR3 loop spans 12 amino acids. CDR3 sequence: CASSPGSRGTLF. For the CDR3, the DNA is TGTGCCAGCTCACCAGGGAGCCGGGGGACCCTCTTC.

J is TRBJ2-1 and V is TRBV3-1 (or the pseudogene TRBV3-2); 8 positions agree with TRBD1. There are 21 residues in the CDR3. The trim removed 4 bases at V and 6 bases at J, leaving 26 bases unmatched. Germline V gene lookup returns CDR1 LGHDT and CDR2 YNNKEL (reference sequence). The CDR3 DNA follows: TGTGCCAGCAGCCCACCACCCGACGGACAGGGCCTACAGAAAAGGGGCAATGAGCAGTTCTTC. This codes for CASSPPPDGQGLQKRGNEQFF.

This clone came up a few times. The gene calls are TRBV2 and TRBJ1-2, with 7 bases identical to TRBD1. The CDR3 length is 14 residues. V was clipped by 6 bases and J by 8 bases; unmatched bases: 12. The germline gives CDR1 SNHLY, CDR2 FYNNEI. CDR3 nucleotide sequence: TGTGCCAGCAGCGACAGACAGGGAATCGCCGGCTACACCTTC. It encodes CASSDRQGIAGYTF.

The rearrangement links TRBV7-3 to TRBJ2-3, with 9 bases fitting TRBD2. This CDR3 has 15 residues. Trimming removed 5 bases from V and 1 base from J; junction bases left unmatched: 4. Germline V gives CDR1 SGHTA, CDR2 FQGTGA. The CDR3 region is CASSNPSGGTDTQYF. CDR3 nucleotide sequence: TGTGCCAGCAGCAACCCTAGCGGGGGCACAGATACGCAGTATTTT. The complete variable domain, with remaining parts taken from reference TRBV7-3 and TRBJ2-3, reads GAGVSQTPSNKVTEKGKYVELRCDPISGHTALYWYRQSLGQGPEFLIYFQGTGAADDSGLPNDRFFAVRPEGSVSTLKIQRTERGDSAVYLCASSNPSGGTDTQYFGPGTRLTVL.

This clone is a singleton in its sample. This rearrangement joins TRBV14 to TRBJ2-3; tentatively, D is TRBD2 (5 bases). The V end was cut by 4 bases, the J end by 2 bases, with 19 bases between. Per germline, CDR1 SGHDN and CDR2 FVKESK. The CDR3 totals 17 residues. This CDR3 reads CASSPRGQRIPTDTQYF. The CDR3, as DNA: TGTGCCAGCAGCCCTCGGGGTCAGCGGATCCCCACAGATACGCAGTATTTT.

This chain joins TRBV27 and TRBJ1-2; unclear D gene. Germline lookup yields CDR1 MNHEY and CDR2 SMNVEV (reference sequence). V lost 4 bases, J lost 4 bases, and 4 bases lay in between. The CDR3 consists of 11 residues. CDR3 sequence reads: CASSSGYGYTF. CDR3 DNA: TGTGCCAGCAGTTCGGGCTATGGCTACACCTTC.